A selection of T cell receptor beta chains follows, all from one sample in a study of cytomegalovirus exposure and HLA in healthy donors. Data came from immunoSEQ multiplex PCR; TCRdb stores just in-frame clones and leaves some out. The sample carries fewer than 150,000 clones, approximately 83% recorded once. Sequenced: PBMCs. The receptors here all came from a man in his forties or fifties in good health and CMV-seronegative. CDR3s include the opening cysteine and the closing phenylalanine or tryptophan. A D gene is named only where the DNA matches it firmly. The size of a clone is reported for some rows only, either as once, few or many, or as a class for expanded clones.

TGCGCCAGCAGCTTGGTAGCGGACTCCTACGAGCAGTACTTC CASSLVADSYEQYF few TRBJ2-7 TRBV5-1 -
TGTGCCAGCAGTTTAAGTTACCGGGACTCCGTGCTCTATGGCTACACCTTC CASSLSYRDSVLYGYTF - TRBJ1-2 TRBV28 -
TGCGCCAGCAGCGAACCGACAGGCGCCGGGGAGCTGTTTTTT CASSEPTGAGELFF few TRBJ2-2 TRBV5-1 -
TGTGCCAGCAGCGTAGCAGCGGGGAAATCCACAGATACGCAGTATTTT CASSVAAGKSTDTQYF - TRBJ2-3 TRBV9 TRBD2
TGCGCCAGCAGCTTCCGACAGAATACGAACACTGAAGCTTTCTTT CASSFRQNTNTEAFF few TRBJ1-1 TRBV5-1 -
TGTGCCAGCAGTGTCGTCGGGATCCAAGAGACCCAGTACTTC CASSVVGIQETQYF - TRBJ2-5 TRBV6-1 -
TGTGCCAGCAGTGACTCAACCGGGACAGGGAGCGATGAGCAGTTCTTC CASSDSTGTGSDEQFF many TRBJ2-1 TRBV6-4 TRBD1
TGTGCCAGCAGCGCCGGGAGAGCCAGGGAAAGCTCCTACAATGAGCAGTTCTTC CASSAGRARESSYNEQFF - TRBJ2-1 TRBV9 -
TGCGCCAGCAGCCAGGGGTTCACAGGGAACACTGAAGCTTTCTTT CASSQGFTGNTEAFF - TRBJ1-1 TRBV4-1 -
TGTGCCAGCAGCTTGATCGGAGATACGCAGTATTTT CASSLIGDTQYF - TRBJ2-3 TRBV13 -
TGTGCCAGCAGTTACTCGAGTCAGGGGCCGGCTTTCTTT CASSYSSQGPAFF - TRBJ1-1 TRBV6-6 -
TGTGCCAGCAGCATCTCCGGGACTAGCGGGAATCAAGAGACCCAGTACTTC CASSISGTSGNQETQYF once TRBJ2-5 TRBV9 TRBD2
TGCGCCAGCAGACTGGGGGGAAACACTGAAGCTTTCTTT CASRLGGNTEAFF - TRBJ1-1 TRBV5-1 -
TGTGCCAGCAGTTACTCGAGATATTCGACAGACTATGGCTACACCTTC CASSYSRYSTDYGYTF - TRBJ1-2 TRBV6-5 -
TGCGCCAGCAGCCAAGTTGCGGAGGTCCGTCAAGAGACCCAGTACTTC CASSQVAEVRQETQYF - TRBJ2-5 TRBV4-1 -
TGTGCCAGCAGTCGCCTGGCCAGGGGGAGCTCCTACAATGAGCAGTTCTTC CASSRLARGSSYNEQFF - TRBJ2-1 TRBV11-3 TRBD1
TGTGCCAGCAGTCGCGGGACAGCGAATCAGCCCCAGCATTTT CASSRGTANQPQHF - TRBJ1-5 TRBV27 TRBD1
TGCAGCGAAGTACCCCGGGACAGGGGGCGAACTGAAGCTTTCTTT CSEVPRDRGRTEAFF - TRBJ1-1 TRBV29-1 TRBD1
TGTGCCAGCAGTCTAGGGGGTCGGCAGACCCAGTACTTC CASSLGGRQTQYF - TRBJ2-5 TRBV25-1 -
TGTGCCAGCAGCTTAGAAAGGGGTGAAGCTTTCTTT CASSLERGEAFF few TRBJ1-1 TRBV7-9 -
TGTGCCAGCAGCGAGGGCATTTCCGGGGATACGCAGTATTTT CASSEGISGDTQYF once TRBJ2-3 TRBV5-4 -
TGCGCCAGCAGCTTGGCCATCGGCGGTAGATCCTACGAGCAGTACTTC CASSLAIGGRSYEQYF - TRBJ2-7 TRBV5-1 -
TGTGCCAGCAGCGCCGGACGGGAGGGGGATTTTGGCTACACCTTC CASSAGREGDFGYTF - TRBJ1-2 TRBV9 -
TGTGCCAGCAGTGAAGCGTGGCGGGCGTCAGCTAATGAAAAACTGTTTTTT CASSEAWRASANEKLFF few TRBJ1-4 TRBV6-1 -
TGCGCCAGCAGCCCCCGGGGGAGCGTGGACACCGGGGAGCTGTTTTTT CASSPRGSVDTGELFF - TRBJ2-2 TRBV4-1 -
TGTGCCAGCAGTGACTCGAGGCAGGGATATGGCTACACCTTC CASSDSRQGYGYTF - TRBJ1-2 TRBV6-4 -
TGCGCCAGCAGCGACACTAGCGCCTCCTACGAGCAGTACTTC CASSDTSASYEQYF - TRBJ2-7 TRBV5-1 TRBD2
TGTGCCAGCAGTTCTACAGGTCCCAACGAGCAGTACTTC CASSSTGPNEQYF - TRBJ2-7 TRBV27 -
TGTGCCAGCAGTGACCGAGGGACGAACACCGGGGAGCTGTTTTTT CASSDRGTNTGELFF - TRBJ2-2 TRBV2 -
TGTGCCAGCAGCGTGAGCGGCTCCACAGATACGCAGTATTTT CASSVSGSTDTQYF - TRBJ2-3 TRBV9 -
TGCGCCAGCAGCCAAGATTACAGCCCCTATGGCTACACCTTC CASSQDYSPYGYTF - TRBJ1-2 TRBV4-3 -
TGTGCCTGGAGTGGGACAAACGAGCAGTACTTC CAWSGTNEQYF - TRBJ2-7 TRBV30 -
TGCAGTGCTAGAGATCAGAGGGAGCAGTTCTTC CSARDQREQFF - TRBJ2-1 TRBV20-1 -
TGTGCCAGCAGCGCCACTAGCGGAATCACCTACGAGCAGTACTTC CASSATSGITYEQYF few TRBJ2-7 TRBV5-4 TRBD2
TGTGCCAGCAGCGTAACCTCTAGCGGGACTCAAGAGACCCAGTACTTC CASSVTSSGTQETQYF - TRBJ2-5 TRBV9 TRBD2
TGCGCCAGCAGCCAAGCCCCCAGGGGGGTGAATGCTAATGAAAAACTGTTTTTT CASSQAPRGVNANEKLFF - TRBJ1-4 TRBV4-3 TRBD1
TGTGCCAGCAGCCCCCGGGGGACAGGGGTAATTGCTGTGCAGTACTTC CASSPRGTGVIAVQYF - TRBJ2-7 TRBV7-9 TRBD1
TGTGCCTGGAGTGTGGCATACGAGCAGTACTTC CAWSVAYEQYF - TRBJ2-7 TRBV30 -
TGTGCCAGCAGACGGGACAGCTCCTACGAGCAGTACTTC CASRRDSSYEQYF few TRBJ2-7 TRBV6-5 TRBD1
TGCGCCAGCAGCCAAGATCCCCGGACTAGCGGGAGCGACGAGCAGTACTTC CASSQDPRTSGSDEQYF once TRBJ2-7 TRBV4-3 TRBD2
TGTGCCAGCAGGGGGACTAGCGGGAGCGTGTACGAGCAGTACTTC CASRGTSGSVYEQYF - TRBJ2-7 TRBV27 TRBD2
TGTGCCAGCAGCCCCCGGGACAGGGGTGTGGGCACTGAAGCTTTCTTT CASSPRDRGVGTEAFF - TRBJ1-1 TRBV7-8 TRBD1
TGCGCCAGCAGCCTCCAGGGGGCCGATAATTCACCCCTCCACTTT CASSLQGADNSPLHF - TRBJ1-6 TRBV5-1 TRBD1
TGTGCCAGCAGCATAACTAGCGGAGCCTACAATGAGCAGTTCTTC CASSITSGAYNEQFF many TRBJ2-1 TRBV27 TRBD2
TGCAGCGTGGATACCTCCTCAGCCCGCGGGGAGCAGTACTTC CSVDTSSARGEQYF - TRBJ2-7 TRBV29-1 -